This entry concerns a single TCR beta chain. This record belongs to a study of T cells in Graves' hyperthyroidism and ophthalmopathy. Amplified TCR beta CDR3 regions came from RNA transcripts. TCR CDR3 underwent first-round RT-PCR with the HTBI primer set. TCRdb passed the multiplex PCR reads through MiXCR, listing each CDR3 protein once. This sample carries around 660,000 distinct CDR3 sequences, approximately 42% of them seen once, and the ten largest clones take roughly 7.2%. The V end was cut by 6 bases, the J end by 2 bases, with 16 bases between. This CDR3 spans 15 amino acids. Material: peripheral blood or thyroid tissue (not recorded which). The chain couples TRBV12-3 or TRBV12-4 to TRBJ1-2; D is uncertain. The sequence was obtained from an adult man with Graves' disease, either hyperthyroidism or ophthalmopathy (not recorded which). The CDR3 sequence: CASSPNGWTNYGYTF. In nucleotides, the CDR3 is TGTGCCAGCAGCCCCAACGGGTGGACCAACTATGGCTACACCTTC.